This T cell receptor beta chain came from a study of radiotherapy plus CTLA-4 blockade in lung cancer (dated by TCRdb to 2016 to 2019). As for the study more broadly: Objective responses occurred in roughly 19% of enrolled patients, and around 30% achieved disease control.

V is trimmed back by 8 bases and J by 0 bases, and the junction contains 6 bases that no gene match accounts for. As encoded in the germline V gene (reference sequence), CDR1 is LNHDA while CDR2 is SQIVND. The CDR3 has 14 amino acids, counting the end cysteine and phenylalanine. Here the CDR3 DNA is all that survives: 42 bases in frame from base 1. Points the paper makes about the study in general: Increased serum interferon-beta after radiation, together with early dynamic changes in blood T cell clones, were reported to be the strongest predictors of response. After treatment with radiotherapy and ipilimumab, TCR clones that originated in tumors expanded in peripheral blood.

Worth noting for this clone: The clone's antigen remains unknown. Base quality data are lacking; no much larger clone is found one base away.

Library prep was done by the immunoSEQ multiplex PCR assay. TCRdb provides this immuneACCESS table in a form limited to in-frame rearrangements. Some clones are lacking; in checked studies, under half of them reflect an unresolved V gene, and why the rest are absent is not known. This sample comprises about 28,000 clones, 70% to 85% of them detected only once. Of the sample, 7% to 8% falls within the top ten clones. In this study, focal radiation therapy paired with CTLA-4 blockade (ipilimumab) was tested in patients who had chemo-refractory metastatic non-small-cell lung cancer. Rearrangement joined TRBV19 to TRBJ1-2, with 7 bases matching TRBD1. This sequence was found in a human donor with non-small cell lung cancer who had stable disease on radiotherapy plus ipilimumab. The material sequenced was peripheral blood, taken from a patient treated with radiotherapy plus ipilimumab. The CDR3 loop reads CASSPDRSNYGYTF. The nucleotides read TGTGCCAGTTCTCCGGACAGGTCTAACTATGGCTACACCTTC.